This TCR beta chain is from a study of T cell responses to AZD1222 COVID-19 vaccine. The CDR3 extends over 12 amino acids. Between the trimmed V and J ends, which lost 6 bases and 3 bases, there was a span of 5 bases. CDR1 MNHNY and CDR2 SVGAGI come from the germline V gene (reference sequence). Findings of the study overall: Females outnumbered males among donors, who were mostly white British; clonal diversity was possibly underestimated. Reports say nearly half of spike-specific TCRs go after unmutated variant regions. Along spike, vaccine-associated CD4 TCRs were found throughout, with dominance at 160-218 and 743-854.

On this clone itself: Antigen: not known.

TCRdb's table, derived via immunoSEQ multiplex PCR, lists solely in-frame clones and lacks some. The table includes roughly 100,000 clones, 88% detected once. The clonotype was recovered from an adult in good health. The specimen was peripheral blood, collected on day 0 of AZD1222 vaccination. The V and J genes are TRBV6-6 and TRBJ2-2; unclear D gene. Here the CDR3 DNA reads TGTGCCAGCAGACCTTACACCGGGGAGCTGTTTTTT. Translation: CASRPYTGELFF.